Sequencing of this T cell receptor (beta chain) was carried out in a study of monozygotic twins with inflammatory bowel disease. Germline values: CDR1 SEHNR, CDR2 FQNEAQ (reference sequence). CDR3 length: 15 residues. TCRdb re-called the 5' RACE reads; one entry per CDR3 protein, DNA not given. The sample totals roughly 200,000 distinct CDR3 sequences. The receptor was isolated from a human donor with ulcerative colitis or Crohn's disease, or a healthy co-twin of an affected twin (not recorded which). The chain carries TRBV7-9 and TRBJ1-4; TCRdb picks TRBD1, but there is no DNA to check that call. The sample taken for sequencing was blood. CDR3 protein: CASGLWGDSGEKLFF. The whole variable domain, filled in from reference TRBV7-9 and TRBJ1-4, reads DTGVSQNPRHKITKRGQNVTFRCDPISEHNRLYWYRQTLGQGPEFLTYFQNEAQLEKSRLLSDRFSAERPKGSFSTLEIQRTEQGDSAMYLCASGLWGDSGEKLFFGSGTQLSVL.